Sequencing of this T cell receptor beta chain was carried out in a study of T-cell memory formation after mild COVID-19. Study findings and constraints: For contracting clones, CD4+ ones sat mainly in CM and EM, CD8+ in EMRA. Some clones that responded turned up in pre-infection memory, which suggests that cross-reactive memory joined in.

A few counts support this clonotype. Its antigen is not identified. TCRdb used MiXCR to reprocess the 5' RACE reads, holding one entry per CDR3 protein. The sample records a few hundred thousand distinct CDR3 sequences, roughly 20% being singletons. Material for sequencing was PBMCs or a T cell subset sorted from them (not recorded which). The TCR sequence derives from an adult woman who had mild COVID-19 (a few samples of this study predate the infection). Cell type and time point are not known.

CDR3 loop: CSVRERGPSYEQYF. CDR3 nucleotides: TGCAGCGTTCGGGAGCGGGGGCCTTCCTACGAGCAGTACTTC. The chain combines TRBV29-1 with TRBJ2-7; TRBD2 aligns across 8 bases. Germline V gives CDR1 SQVTM, CDR2 ANQGSEA. This CDR3 is 14 amino acids long. With V trimmed by 5 bases and J by 1 base, 7 bases remained unmatched.